These 9 T cell receptor beta chains were sequenced from one sample in a study of OX40 agonist ivuxolimab in advanced cancers. This table comes from immunoSEQ multiplex PCR, and its TCRdb copy is limited to in-frame clones, with some not included. The repertoire holds some 70,000 clones, with roughly nine tenths as singletons. The sequencing used CD4+ or CD8+ T cells sorted from blood, collected in a trial of the OX40 agonist ivuxolimab. Receptors originate from an adult with an advanced solid tumor such as melanoma, head and neck, liver or kidney cancer.

The chain recombines TRBV5-1 with TRBJ2-5; D not resolved. CDR1 is SGHRS, CDR2 YFSETQ, per germline. The ends were cut back, 5 bases at V and 2 bases at J, with 7 bases in the middle. The CDR3 length is 12 residues. The CDR3 sequence: CASREDQETQYF. CDR3 nucleotides: TGCGCCAGCAGGGAAGATCAAGAGACCCAGTACTTC. Based on the CDR3 plus reference TRBV5-1 and TRBJ2-5, the full variable domain is KAGVTQTPRYLIKTRGQQVTLSCSPISGHRSVSWYQQTPGQGLQFLFEYFSETQRNKGNFPGRFSGRQFSNSRSEMNVSTLELGDSALYLCASREDQETQYFGPGTRLLVL.

This chain joins TRBV15 and TRBJ1-5, with a possible D match to TRBD1 (5 bases). CDR1 and CDR2 (germline): LNHNV, YYDKDF (reference sequence). The ends were cut back, 7 bases at V and 3 bases at J, with 7 bases in the middle. The CDR3 contains 12 residues. The CDR3 is CATKTDNQPQHF. The DNA for the CDR3 is TGTGCCACCAAGACAGACAATCAGCCCCAGCATTTT.

The chain employs TRBV5-1 and TRBJ2-3; a possible D gene is TRBD1 (6 bases). The DNA end is a closer match to TRBJ1-5, so the J assignment may be wrong. This CDR3 has 14 amino acids. Germline V gene lookup returns CDR1 SGHRS and CDR2 YFSETQ. CDR3 DNA: TGCGCCAGCAGCCCACAGGGCAGCACAGATACGCAGCATTTT. Its protein product is CASSPQGSTDTQHF.

The chain couples TRBV5-8 to TRBJ1-5; 9 bases fit TRBD1. Trimming took 1 base from V and 6 from J; bases not matched to a gene: 5. The CDR3 is 15 residues long. Germline CDR1 is SGHTS and CDR2 is YDEGEE. CDR3: CASSLIQGARQPQHF. DNA of the CDR3: TGTGCCAGCAGCTTGATACAGGGGGCACGTCAGCCCCAGCATTTT. The whole variable domain, remainder taken from reference TRBV5-8 and TRBJ1-5, is EAGVTQSPTHLIKTRGQQATLRCSPISGHTSVYWYQQALGLGLQFLLWYDEGEERNRGNFPPRFSGRQFPNYSSELNVNALELEDSALYLCASSLIQGARQPQHFGDGTRLSIL.

This clone was observed once. The CDR3 sequence is CAWSQDSPLHF. CDR3 bases: TGTGCCTGGAGTCAGGATTCACCCCTCCACTTT. This chain uses TRBV30 with TRBJ1-6; no firm D call. Trimming left V 2 bases short and J 8 bases short, with 4 bases between. The CDR3 is 11 residues long. Germline V gene data show CDR1 as GTSNPN and CDR2 as SVGIG (reference sequence).

The chain joins TRBV7-3 to TRBJ1-1; no firm D call. The CDR3 covers 13 residues. V dropped 5 bases and J dropped 5 bases, with 12 bases sitting between them. Germline assignment: CDR1 SGHTA and CDR2 FQGTGA. The CDR3 loop is CASSAKKATEAFF. The DNA for the CDR3 is TGTGCCAGCAGCGCAAAAAAGGCGACTGAAGCTTTCTTT.

V gene TRBV5-1 combines with J gene TRBJ1-1, with D possibly TRBD1 on 5 matching bases. The V end lost 2 bases, the J end lost 3 bases, and 11 bases lay between the germline ends. The CDR3 covers 14 residues. Per germline, CDR1 SGHRS and CDR2 YFSETQ. The CDR3 sequence is CASSFRGFDTEAFF. The CDR3 DNA reads TGCGCCAGCAGCTTTCGGGGGTTCGACACTGAAGCTTTCTTT.

The chain recombines TRBV9 with TRBJ2-4; D unresolved. The CDR3 contains 13 residues. Trimming removed 0 bases at V and 8 bases at J, with 9 bases between. Germline CDR1 and CDR2: SGDLS and YYNGEE. The CDR3 DNA follows: TGTGCCAGCAGCGTAGAAGGGTTGGACATTCAGTACTTC. It specifies CASSVEGLDIQYF.

The chain recombines TRBV10-3 with TRBJ2-7, with 7 bases that match TRBD1. After removal of 6 bases from V and 0 bases from J, the junction contained 5 bases not matched to a gene. CDR3 size: 14 residues. The germline V gene has CDR1 ENHRY and CDR2 SYGVKD. In nucleotides, the CDR3 is TGTGCCATCAGCCGGGACAGAGACTCCTACGAGCAGTACTTC. Its translation: CAISRDRDSYEQYF.